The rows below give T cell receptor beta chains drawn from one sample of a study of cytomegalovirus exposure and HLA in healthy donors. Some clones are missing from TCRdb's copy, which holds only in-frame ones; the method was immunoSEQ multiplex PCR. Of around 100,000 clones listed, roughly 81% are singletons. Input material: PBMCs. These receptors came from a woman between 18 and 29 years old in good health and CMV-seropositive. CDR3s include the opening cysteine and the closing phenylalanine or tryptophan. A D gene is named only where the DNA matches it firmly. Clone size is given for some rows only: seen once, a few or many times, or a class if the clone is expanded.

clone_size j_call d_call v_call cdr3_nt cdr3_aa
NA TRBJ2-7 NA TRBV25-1 TGTGCCAGCAGTGTTTCAAACGTTGGCAGCTACGAGCAGTACTTC CASSVSNVGSYEQYF
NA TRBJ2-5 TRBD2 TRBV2 TGTGCCTCCCGGGAGGTGGGGCCACAAGAGACCCAGTACTTC CASREVGPQETQYF
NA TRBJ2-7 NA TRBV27 TGTGCCAGCAGTATCTCGACTAGCTACGAGCAGTACTTC CASSISTSYEQYF
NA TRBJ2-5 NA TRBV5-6 TGTGCCAGCAGTCGGACCGGGGACCAAGAGACCCAGTACTTC CASSRTGDQETQYF
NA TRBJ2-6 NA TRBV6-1 TGTGCCAGCAGGGTCGCGGGGTCTGGGGCCAACGTCCTGACTTTC CASRVAGSGANVLTF
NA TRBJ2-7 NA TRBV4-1 TGCGCCAGCAGCCCCCAAGCGGGTCGACCCTACGAGCAGTACTTC CASSPQAGRPYEQYF
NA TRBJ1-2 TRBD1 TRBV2 TGTGCCAGCAGTAACAGGGGGACGGAGGGCTACACCTTC CASSNRGTEGYTF
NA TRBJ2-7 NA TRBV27 TGTGCCAGCAGTTTGGCCCTCTCCTACGAGCAGTACTTC CASSLALSYEQYF
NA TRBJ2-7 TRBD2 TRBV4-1 TGCGCCAGCAGCCAAGCCCCGGCCGGGACTAGCGGTGTCTACGAGCAGTACTTC CASSQAPAGTSGVYEQYF
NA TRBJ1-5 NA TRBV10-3 TGTGCCATCAGTGGGGGGGGCACTTTCAATCAGCCCCAGCATTTT CAISGGGTFNQPQHF
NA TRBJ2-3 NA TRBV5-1 TGCGCCAGCAGCTTGGCAGTCTCAGGGGGCACAGATACGCAGTATTTT CASSLAVSGGTDTQYF
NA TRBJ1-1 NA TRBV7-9 TGTGCCAGCAGCTTGTCGGGTGAAGCTTTCTTT CASSLSGEAFF
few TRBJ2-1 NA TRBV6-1 TGTGCCAGCAGTGAGGGGGGACGATACAATGAGCAGTTCTTC CASSEGGRYNEQFF
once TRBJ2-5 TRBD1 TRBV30 TGTGCCTGGAGTGCAGGGGGCGCGTACCAAGAGACCCAGTACTTC CAWSAGGAYQETQYF
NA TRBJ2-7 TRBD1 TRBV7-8 TGTGCCAGCAGCTTATCAGGGGGCGAGCAGTACTTC CASSLSGGEQYF
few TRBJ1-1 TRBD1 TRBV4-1 TGCGCCAGCAGCCAAGGGGACAGGGGCAAGAACACTGAAGCTTTCTTT CASSQGDRGKNTEAFF
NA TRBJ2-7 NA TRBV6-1 TGTGCCAGCAGTGAAGTTGTGCGGGAGCAGTACTTC CASSEVVREQYF
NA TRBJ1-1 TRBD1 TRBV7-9 TGTGCCAGCAGCCCTCCCGGACAGGAGAAAAACACTGAAGCTTTCTTT CASSPPGQEKNTEAFF
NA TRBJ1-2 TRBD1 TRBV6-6 TGTGCCAGCAATACAGAAGGGACAGCTAACTATGGCTACACCTTC CASNTEGTANYGYTF
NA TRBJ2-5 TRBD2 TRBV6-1 TGTGCCAGCAGTGAACTAGCGGGAGAGCAAGAGACCCAGTACTTC CASSELAGEQETQYF
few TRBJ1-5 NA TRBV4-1 TGCGCCAGCAGCCAGGACAGACAGTACGATCAGCCCCAGCATTTT CASSQDRQYDQPQHF
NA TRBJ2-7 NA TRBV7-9 TGTGCCAGCAGCTCAGTCGACTACGAGCAGTACTTC CASSSVDYEQYF
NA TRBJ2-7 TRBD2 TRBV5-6 TGTGCCAGCAGCTTGGGGCCTAGCGGGGGGGCGCAGTACTTC CASSLGPSGGAQYF
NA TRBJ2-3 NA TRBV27 TGTGCCAGCAAACGGACAGCCACAGATACGCAGTATTTT CASKRTATDTQYF
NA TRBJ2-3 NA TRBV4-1 TGCGCCAGCAGGAGCAAATCAGATACGCAGTATTTT CASRSKSDTQYF
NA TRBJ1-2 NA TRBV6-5 TGTGCCAGCAGTTACTCATCAGGCCTACATAACTATGGCTACACCTTC CASSYSSGLHNYGYTF
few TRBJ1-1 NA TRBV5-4 TGTGCCAGCAACAAACAGGGAGACGAAGCTTTCTTT CASNKQGDEAFF
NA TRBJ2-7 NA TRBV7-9 TGTGCCAGCAGCTTATCGGAGGACTCCTACGAGCAGTACTTC CASSLSEDSYEQYF
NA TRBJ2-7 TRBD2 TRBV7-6 TGTGCCAGCAGCAAAGGGGAGGGTTCGGCGCAGTACTTC CASSKGEGSAQYF
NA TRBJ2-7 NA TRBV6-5 TGTGCCAGCAGTTCATCACTAGCACTATACGAGCAGTACTTC CASSSSLALYEQYF
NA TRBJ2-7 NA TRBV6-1 TGTGCCAGCAGTGAAGAGGAGGGCGGCTCCTACGAGCAGTACTTC CASSEEEGGSYEQYF
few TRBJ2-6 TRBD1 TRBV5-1 TGCGCCAGCAGCTGGGGACAGTACTCTGGGGCCAACGTCCTGACTTTC CASSWGQYSGANVLTF
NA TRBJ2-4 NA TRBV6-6 TGTGCCAGCAAAAACGAGGTATCCGAAAACATTCAGTACTTC CASKNEVSENIQYF
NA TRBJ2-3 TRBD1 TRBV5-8 TGTGCCAGCAGTCCTACCGGGACAGCGAGCACAGATACGCAGTATTTT CASSPTGTASTDTQYF
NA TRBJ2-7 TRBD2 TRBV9 TGTGCCAGCAGCGTAGCGGGAGGCCCCGAGCAGTACTTC CASSVAGGPEQYF
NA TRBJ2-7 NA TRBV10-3 TGTGCCATTGGTACAGGGTCAGGGCTCTCCTACGAGCAGTACTTC CAIGTGSGLSYEQYF
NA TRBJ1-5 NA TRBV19 TGTGCCAGTAGTAGTAGTGGTCAGCCCCAGCATTTT CASSSSGQPQHF
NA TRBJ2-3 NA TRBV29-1 TGCAGCGTGTTAGTCACAGATACGCAGTATTTT CSVLVTDTQYF
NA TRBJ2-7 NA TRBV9 TGTGCCAGCAGCGTAGGGGGGGGCTGGTCCTACGAGCAGTACTTC CASSVGGGWSYEQYF
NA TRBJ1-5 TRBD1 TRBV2 TGTGCCAGCAGCTCGGACAGGGGGGGAAATCAGCCCCAGCATTTT CASSSDRGGNQPQHF
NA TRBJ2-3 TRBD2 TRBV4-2 TGTGCCAGCAGCCCCCGGTCTAGCGGGGACCCCACAGATACGCAGTATTTT CASSPRSSGDPTDTQYF
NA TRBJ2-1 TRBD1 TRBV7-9 TGTGCCAGCAGCGCATATGCCGGGACAGACAATGAGCAGTTCTTC CASSAYAGTDNEQFF
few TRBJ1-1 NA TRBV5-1 TGCGCCAGCAGCGAGGGTAATAAGGTTGAAGCTTTCTTT CASSEGNKVEAFF
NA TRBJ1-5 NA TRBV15 TGTGCCACCAGCAGAGATTTGACAGCCCTTAGCAATCAGCCCCAGCATTTT CATSRDLTALSNQPQHF
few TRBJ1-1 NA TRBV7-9 TGTGCCAGCTTCACCCACCTGGGGCAGGGCATAAACACTGAAGCTTTCTTT CASFTHLGQGINTEAFF
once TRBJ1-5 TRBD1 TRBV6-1 TGTGCCAGCAGTGGACAGGGTCTCGGTCAGCCCCAGCATTTT CASSGQGLGQPQHF
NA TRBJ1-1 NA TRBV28 TGTGCCATCTCGGGACTCCGGAACACTGAAGCTTTCTTT CAISGLRNTEAFF
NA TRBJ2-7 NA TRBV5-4 TGTGCCAGCAGCTTGGACCTGACAGGTGGTAGCTCCTACGAGCAGTACTTC CASSLDLTGGSSYEQYF
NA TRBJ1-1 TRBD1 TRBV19 TGTGCCAGTAGTATAGCCACAGGGGGCCTTTACACTGAAGCTTTCTTT CASSIATGGLYTEAFF
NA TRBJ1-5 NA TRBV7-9 TGTTCCAGCAGCTTATACAATCAGCCCCAGCATTTT CSSSLYNQPQHF
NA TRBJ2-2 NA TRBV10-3 TGTGCCCTCGCAGGCAATTCCGGGGAGCTGTTTTTT CALAGNSGELFF
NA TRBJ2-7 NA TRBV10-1 TGCGCCAGCAGTGATTCCAGGGCGCTACCCGAGCAGTACTTC CASSDSRALPEQYF
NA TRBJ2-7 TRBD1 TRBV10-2 TGCGCCAGCAATCCGACAGGGGGCGCGGACGAGCAGTACTTC CASNPTGGADEQYF
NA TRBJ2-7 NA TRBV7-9 TGTGCCAGCAGCTCGTCGGGACAAAAATACGAGCAGTACTTC CASSSSGQKYEQYF
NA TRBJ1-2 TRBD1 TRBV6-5 TGTGCCAGCAGTTACTCTACAGGGGCCTATGGCTACACCTTC CASSYSTGAYGYTF
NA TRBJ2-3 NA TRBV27 TGTGCCAGCGGCCTAGGGGTCCGCACAGATACGCAGTATTTT CASGLGVRTDTQYF
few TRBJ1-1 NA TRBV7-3 TGTGCCAGCAGCTTAAGCGGCTCGGGGGTGAACACTGAAGCTTTCTTT CASSLSGSGVNTEAFF
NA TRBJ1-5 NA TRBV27 TGTGCCATCCCGCGGCCAATAACCAATCAGCCCCAGCATTTT CAIPRPITNQPQHF
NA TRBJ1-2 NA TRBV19 TGTGCCAGTAGTATTGGGACTGATAACTATGGCTACACCTTC CASSIGTDNYGYTF
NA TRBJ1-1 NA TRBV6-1 TGTGCCAGCAGTGCCGGGTCTTGGGCTTTCTTT CASSAGSWAFF